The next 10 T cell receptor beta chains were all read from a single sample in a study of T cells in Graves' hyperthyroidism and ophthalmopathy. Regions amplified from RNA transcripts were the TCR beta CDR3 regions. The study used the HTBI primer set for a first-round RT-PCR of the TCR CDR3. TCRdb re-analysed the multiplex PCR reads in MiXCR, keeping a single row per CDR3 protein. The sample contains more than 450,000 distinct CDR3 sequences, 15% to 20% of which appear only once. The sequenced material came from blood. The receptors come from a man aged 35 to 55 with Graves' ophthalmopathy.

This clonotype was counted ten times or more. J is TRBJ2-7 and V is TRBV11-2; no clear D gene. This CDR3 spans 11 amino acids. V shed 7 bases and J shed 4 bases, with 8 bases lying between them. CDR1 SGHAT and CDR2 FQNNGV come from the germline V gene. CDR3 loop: CASTSEYEQYF. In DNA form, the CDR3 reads TGTGCCAGCACCTCTGAGTACGAGCAGTACTTC.

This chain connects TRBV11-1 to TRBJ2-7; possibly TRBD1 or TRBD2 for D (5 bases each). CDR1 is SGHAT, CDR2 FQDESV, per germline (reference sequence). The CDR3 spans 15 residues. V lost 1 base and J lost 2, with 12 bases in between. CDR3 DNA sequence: TGTGCCAGCAGCTTAGGAGGGACCGTACCCTACGAGCAGTACTTC. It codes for CASSLGGTVPYEQYF.

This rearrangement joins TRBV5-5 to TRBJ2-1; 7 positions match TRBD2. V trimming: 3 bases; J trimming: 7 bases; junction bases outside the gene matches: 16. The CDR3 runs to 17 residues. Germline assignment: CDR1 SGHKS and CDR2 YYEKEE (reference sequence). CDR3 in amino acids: CASSSALGRVGGNEQFF. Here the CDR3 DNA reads TGTGCCAGCAGCTCAGCGTTGGGGAGGGTTGGGGGTAATGAGCAGTTCTTC.

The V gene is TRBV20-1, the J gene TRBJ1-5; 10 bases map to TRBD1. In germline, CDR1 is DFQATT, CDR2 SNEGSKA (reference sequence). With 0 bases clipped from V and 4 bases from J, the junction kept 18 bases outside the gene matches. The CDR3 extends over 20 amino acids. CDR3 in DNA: TGCAGTGCTAGAGATCTGGGAGGACAGGGGGTATTCCTTACGAATCAGCCCCAGCATTTT. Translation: CSARDLGGQGVFLTNQPQHF.

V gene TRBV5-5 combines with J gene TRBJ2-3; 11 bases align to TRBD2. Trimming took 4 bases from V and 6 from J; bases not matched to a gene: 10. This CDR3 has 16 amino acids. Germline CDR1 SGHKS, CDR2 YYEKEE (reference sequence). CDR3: CASSPKSSGRLDTQYF. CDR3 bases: TGTGCCAGCAGCCCGAAGTCTAGCGGGAGGTTGGATACGCAGTATTTT.

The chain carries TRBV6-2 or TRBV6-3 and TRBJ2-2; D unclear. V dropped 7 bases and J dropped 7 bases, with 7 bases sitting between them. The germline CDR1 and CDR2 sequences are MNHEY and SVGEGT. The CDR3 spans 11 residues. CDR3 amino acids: CASTPGGELFF. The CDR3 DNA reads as TGTGCCAGCACCCCAGGCGGGGAGCTGTTTTTT.

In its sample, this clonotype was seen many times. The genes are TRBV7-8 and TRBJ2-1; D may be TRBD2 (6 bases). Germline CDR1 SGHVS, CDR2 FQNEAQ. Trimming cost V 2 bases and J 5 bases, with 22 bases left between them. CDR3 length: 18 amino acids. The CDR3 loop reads CASSLWFVEDYTDNEQFF. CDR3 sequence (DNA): TGTGCCAGCAGCTTATGGTTCGTGGAGGACTACACCGACAATGAGCAGTTCTTC.

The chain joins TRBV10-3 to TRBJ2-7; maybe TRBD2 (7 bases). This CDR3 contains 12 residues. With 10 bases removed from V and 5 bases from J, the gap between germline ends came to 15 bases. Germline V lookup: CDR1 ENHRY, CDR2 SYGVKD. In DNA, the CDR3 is TGTGCCACCGAGGGGGGGGGCCACGAGCAGTACTTC. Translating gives CATEGGGHEQYF.

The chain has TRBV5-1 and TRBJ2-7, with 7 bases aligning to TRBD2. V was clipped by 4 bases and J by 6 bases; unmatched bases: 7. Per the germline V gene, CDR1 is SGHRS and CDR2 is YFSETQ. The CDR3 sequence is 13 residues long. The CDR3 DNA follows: TGCGCCAGCAGCGGGGGGGACCCAGCCGAGCAGTACTTC. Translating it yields CASSGGDPAEQYF.

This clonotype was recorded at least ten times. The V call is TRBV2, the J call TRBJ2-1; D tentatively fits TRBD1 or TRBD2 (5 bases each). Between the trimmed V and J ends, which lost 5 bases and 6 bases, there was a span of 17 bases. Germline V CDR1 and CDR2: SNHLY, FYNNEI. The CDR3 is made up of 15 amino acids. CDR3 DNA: TGTGCCAGCAGTAGGGAAGGGGTACTAGGCAATGAGCAGTTCTTC. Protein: CASSREGVLGNEQFF. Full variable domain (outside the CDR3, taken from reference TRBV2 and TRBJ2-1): EPEVTQTPSHQVTQMGQEVILRCVPISNHLYFYWYRQILGQKVEFLVSFYNNEISEKSEIFDDQFSVERPDGSNFTLKIRSTKLEDSAMYFCASSREGVLGNEQFFGPGTRLTVL.